Listed below are T cell receptor beta chains from one sample, sequenced in a study of blood T cells in healthy people across ages. TCRdb fed the 5' RACE reads into MiXCR, producing one record per CDR3 protein. The table records 750,000 or so distinct CDR3 sequences, roughly 25% of them present only once. These data also featured in a second study, about T cells of mothers and their children.

The sample consisted of blood. The origin of the receptors is a boy under 18 in good health. The CDR3 runs from the conserved cysteine through the conserved F or W. D genes are given only for firm matches. A clone size is listed for some rows: how often the clone was seen (once, few, many), or a class if it is expanded.

clone_size j_call cdr3_length v_call d_call cdr3_nt cdr3_aa
NA TRBJ1-5 15 TRBV27 NA TGTGCCAGCAGTGCGGACGGAAAGGCCAATCAGCCCCAGCATTTT CASSADGKANQPQHF
NA TRBJ2-7 13 TRBV6-5 NA TGTGCCAGCAGCTTCACTAGCTTAGACGAGCAGTACTTC CASSFTSLDEQYF
few TRBJ2-7 14 TRBV2 TRBD1 TGTGCCAGCAGTGACTACAGGGGGAGCGACGAGCAGTACTTC CASSDYRGSDEQYF
few TRBJ1-2 15 TRBV5-1 NA TGCGCCAGCAGCTTGGAGGCAGGGGCCGTGGAGGGCTGCACCTTC CASSLEAGAVEGCTF
NA TRBJ1-1 16 TRBV5-5 TRBD1 TGTGCCAGCAGAGTTGGACAGGTGCTCATGAACACTGAAGCTTTCTTT CASRVGQVLMNTEAFF
NA TRBJ2-1 13 TRBV18 NA TGTGCCAGCTCACCGTCAGAGTACAATGAGCAGTTCTTC CASSPSEYNEQFF
few TRBJ1-2 15 TRBV15 NA TGTGCCACCCAGGGAAATCTTCTCAGCAACTATGGCTACACCTTC CATQGNLLSNYGYTF
few TRBJ2-5 14 TRBV7-9 NA TGTGCCAGCAGCTTTCAGGTGAACCAAGAGACCCAGTACTTC CASSFQVNQETQYF
NA TRBJ2-2 16 TRBV3-1 TRBD2 TGTGCCAGCAGCCCCCCCTCCGGGGGGGCCATCGGGGAGCTGTTTTTT CASSPPSGGAIGELFF
few TRBJ2-5 15 TRBV7-9 NA TGTGCCAGCAGCTTAAGTTTCAGTGACCAAGAGACCCAGTACTTC CASSLSFSDQETQYF
few TRBJ2-2 14 TRBV6-1 NA TGTGCCAGCAGTAAACAGGGAACGAACGGGGAGCTGTTTTTT CASSKQGTNGELFF
few TRBJ1-3 16 TRBV10-3 NA TGTGCCATCAGTGAAGGGCAGGACGCCTCTGGAAACACCATATATTTT CAISEGQDASGNTIYF
many TRBJ2-7 12 TRBV4-1 NA TGCGCCAGCAGCCAAGCTGTGGGGGAGCAGTACTTC CASSQAVGEQYF
NA TRBJ2-7 14 TRBV7-9 NA TGTGCCAGCAGCCCGACGAGGTCGTCCTACGAGCAGTACTTC CASSPTRSSYEQYF
NA TRBJ2-6 17 TRBV5-1 TRBD1 TGCGCCAGCCCCAGGGTGAACAGGGGCTCTGGGGCCAACGTCCTGACTTTC CASPRVNRGSGANVLTF
few TRBJ2-1 12 TRBV4-1 NA TGCGCCAGCAGCCAAGCTAAAAATGAGCAGTTCTTC CASSQAKNEQFF
NA TRBJ1-2 12 TRBV12-3/TRBV12-4 NA TGTGCCAGCAGCCCCGGGGATCGTGGCTACACCTTC CASSPGDRGYTF
NA TRBJ2-2 17 TRBV25-1 TRBD1 TGTGCCAGCAGTGAATCGGGACAGAGAATGAACACCGGGGAGCTGTTTTTT CASSESGQRMNTGELFF
few TRBJ2-3 17 TRBV6-5 TRBD2 TGTGCCAGCAGTTACCTGTTCCGCGGGGGGTACACAGATACGCAGTATTTT CASSYLFRGGYTDTQYF
NA TRBJ2-5 15 TRBV7-7 NA TGTGCTAGCAGCTTAGGGGGGGAGGCGGGAGAGACCCAGTACTTC CASSLGGEAGETQYF
NA TRBJ2-1 15 TRBV7-3 NA TGTGCCAGCAGCGACGGCGGGATGGTGGTTAATGAGCAGTTCTTC CASSDGGMVVNEQFF
NA TRBJ2-1 14 TRBV6-6 NA TGTGCCAGCAGTTACGCGTCGGACGACAATGAGCAGTTCTTC CASSYASDDNEQFF
NA TRBJ1-2 15 TRBV20-1 TRBD1 TGCAGTGCGGAGGACCCAGGGGGGGTATACTATGACTACACCTTC CSAEDPGGVYYDYTF
few TRBJ2-3 17 TRBV7-2 TRBD2 TGTGCCAGCAGCTTGCTGGGACTAGCGGATTACACAGATACGCAGTATTTT CASSLLGLADYTDTQYF
NA TRBJ2-3 16 TRBV7-2 TRBD2 TGTGCCAGCAGCTTAGCGCCGAGCGGGGGGGCAGATACGCAGTATTTT CASSLAPSGGADTQYF
few TRBJ1-4 15 TRBV4-2 TRBD1 TGTGCCAGCAGCCAAGGAGGGACAGGGAAAGAAAAACTGTTTTTT CASSQGGTGKEKLFF
NA TRBJ2-1 16 TRBV13 NA TGTGCCAGCAGACCCGGTGGGACTTTCTCCTACAATGAGCAGTTCTTC CASRPGGTFSYNEQFF
few TRBJ2-7 15 TRBV12-3/TRBV12-4 TRBD1 TGTGCCAGCAACCTGGGACAGGGGAAGACTTACGAGCAGTACTTC CASNLGQGKTYEQYF
few TRBJ2-3 15 TRBV28 NA TGTGCCAGCAGTGATCCGCGCGGGAGCACAGATACGCAGTATTTT CASSDPRGSTDTQYF
few TRBJ1-6 12 TRBV13 NA TGTGCCAGCAGCGGGGGGAATTCACCCCTCCACTTT CASSGGNSPLHF
few TRBJ1-2 14 TRBV7-2 NA TGTGCCAGCAGCTTAGTGGTGGGCCCCTATGGCTACACCTTC CASSLVVGPYGYTF
NA TRBJ2-1 14 TRBV6-6 TRBD2 TGTGCCAGCAGCCTGGTGGCGGGAGCAAATGAGCAGTTCTTC CASSLVAGANEQFF
NA TRBJ1-1 16 TRBV7-3 TRBD1 TGTGCCAGCAGCTTAAAGGGGTGGACAGGGGAAGCTGAAGCTTTCTTT CASSLKGWTGEAEAFF
NA TRBJ1-2 10 TRBV29-1 NA TGCAGCGTTCCCGACAGGCCCTACACCTTC CSVPDRPYTF
NA TRBJ2-2 15 TRBV27 NA TGTGCCAGCAGTTGGGCAGGGCGAGGAACCGGGGAGCTGTTTTTT CASSWAGRGTGELFF
few TRBJ2-5 11 TRBV11-3 NA TGTGCCAGCCGTAGTCTGGAGACCCAGTACTTC CASRSLETQYF
few TRBJ2-1 15 TRBV4-1 NA TGCGCCAGCAGCCAAGTGGATCTCGCGGGTAATGAGCAGTTCTTC CASSQVDLAGNEQFF
few TRBJ1-3 16 TRBV7-9 NA TGTGCCAGCAGCTTAGCGCAGCGGTCCTCTGGAAACACCATATATTTT CASSLAQRSSGNTIYF
once TRBJ2-7 14 TRBV7-9 NA TGTGCCAGCAGCTCCTGGGGGGAACCCTACGAGCAGTACTTC CASSSWGEPYEQYF
few TRBJ2-1 16 TRBV5-1 TRBD2 TGCGCCAGCAGTTTGGCCCCTAACATGGGGGGGAAGCATCAGTTCTTC CASSLAPNMGGKHQFF